The sequence of this T cell receptor (beta chain) was determined in a study of OX40 agonist ivuxolimab in advanced cancers. At the level of the study: Across the patients, intravenous ivuxolimab was delivered every 2 weeks at 0.01 to 10 mg/kg. The study's findings and limits: Antigens targeted by the expanded peripheral T cells were not determined.

The protocol was immunoSEQ multiplex PCR, while the TCRdb copy is restricted to in-frame clones and leaves out a portion. Among about 80,000 clones, roughly 88% were seen once, and the ten largest hold approximately 2%. Concerning this clone: No antigen is known for it.

This TCR was recovered from an adult with an advanced solid tumor such as melanoma, head and neck, liver or kidney cancer. Specimen: CD4+ or CD8+ T cells sorted from blood, collected in a trial of the OX40 agonist ivuxolimab.

The CDR3 loop is CASSYRGEQFF. The CDR3 DNA follows: TGTGCCAGCAGTTATCGGGGTGAGCAGTTCTTC. The chain couples TRBV6-5 to TRBJ2-1; TRBD2 is a possible D gene (5 bases). V lost 3 bases, J lost 9 bases, and 6 bases lay in between. This CDR3 has 11 residues. Per the germline V gene, CDR1 is MNHEY and CDR2 is SVGAGI.